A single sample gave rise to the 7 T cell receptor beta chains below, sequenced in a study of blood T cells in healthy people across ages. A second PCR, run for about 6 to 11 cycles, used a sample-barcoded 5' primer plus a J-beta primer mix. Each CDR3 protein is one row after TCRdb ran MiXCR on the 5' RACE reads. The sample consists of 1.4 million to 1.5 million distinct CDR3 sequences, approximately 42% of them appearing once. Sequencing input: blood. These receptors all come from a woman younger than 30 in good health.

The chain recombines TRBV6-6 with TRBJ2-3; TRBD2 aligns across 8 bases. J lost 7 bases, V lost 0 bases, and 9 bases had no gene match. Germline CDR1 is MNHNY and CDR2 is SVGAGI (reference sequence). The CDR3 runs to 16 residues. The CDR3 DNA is TGTGCCAGCAGTTACTCCGCGGGGGGCTCCTCGAATACGCAGTATTTT. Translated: CASSYSAGGSSNTQYF.

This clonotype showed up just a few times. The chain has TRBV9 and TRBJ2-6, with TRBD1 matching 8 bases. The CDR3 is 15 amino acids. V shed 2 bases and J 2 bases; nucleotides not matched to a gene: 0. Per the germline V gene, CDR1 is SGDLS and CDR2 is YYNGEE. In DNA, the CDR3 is TGTGCCAGCAGCGTGACAGGGGCTGGGGCCAACGTCCTGACTTTC. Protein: CASSVTGAGANVLTF.

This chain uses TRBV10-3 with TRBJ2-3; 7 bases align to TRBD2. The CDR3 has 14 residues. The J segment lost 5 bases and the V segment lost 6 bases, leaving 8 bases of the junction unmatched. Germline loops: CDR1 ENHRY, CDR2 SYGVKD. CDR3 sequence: CAIRGGTVGDTQYF. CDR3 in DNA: TGTGCCATCAGGGGGGGGACCGTTGGAGATACGCAGTATTTT.

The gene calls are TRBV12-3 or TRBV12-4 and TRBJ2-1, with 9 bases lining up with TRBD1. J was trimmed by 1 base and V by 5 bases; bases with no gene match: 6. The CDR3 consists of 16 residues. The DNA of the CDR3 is TGTGCCAGCAGTAAACCCGGACAGGGGTCCTACAATGAGCAGTTCTTC. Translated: CASSKPGQGSYNEQFF.

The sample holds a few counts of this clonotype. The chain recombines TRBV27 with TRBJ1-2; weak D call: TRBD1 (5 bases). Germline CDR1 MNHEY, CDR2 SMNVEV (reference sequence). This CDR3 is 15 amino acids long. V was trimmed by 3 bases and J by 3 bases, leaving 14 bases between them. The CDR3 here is CASSFFPGPDYGYTF. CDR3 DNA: TGTGCCAGCAGTTTCTTCCCAGGGCCGGACTATGGCTACACCTTC.

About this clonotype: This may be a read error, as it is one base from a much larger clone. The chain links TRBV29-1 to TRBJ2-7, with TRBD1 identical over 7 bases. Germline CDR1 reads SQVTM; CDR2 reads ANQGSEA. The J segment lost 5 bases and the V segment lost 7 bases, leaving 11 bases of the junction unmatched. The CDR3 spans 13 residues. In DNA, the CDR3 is TGCAGCGGTTATCCGGGACAGACAAACGAGCAGTACTTC. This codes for CSGYPGQTNEQYF.

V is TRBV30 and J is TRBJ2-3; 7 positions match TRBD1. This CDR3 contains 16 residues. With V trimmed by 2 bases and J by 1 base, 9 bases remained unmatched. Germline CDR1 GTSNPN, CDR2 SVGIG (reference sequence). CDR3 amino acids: CAWSSWTGTGTDTQYF. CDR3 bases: TGTGCCTGGAGTTCCTGGACCGGGACAGGCACAGATACGCAGTATTTT. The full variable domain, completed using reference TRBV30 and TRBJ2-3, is SQTIHQWPATLVQPVGSPLSLECTVEGTSNPNLYWYRQAAGRGLQLLFYSVGIGQISSEVPQNLSASRPQDRQFILSSKKLLLSDSGFYLCAWSSWTGTGTDTQYFGPGTRLTVL.